One sample yielded the 31 T cell receptor beta chains listed below, sequenced in a study of blood T cell repertoires in COVID-19. Data came from immunoSEQ multiplex PCR; TCRdb stores just in-frame clones and leaves some out. The sample lists about 110,000 clones; around 76% were seen once. Sample: peripheral blood. Receptors were obtained from a woman between 70 and 85 years old with acute or convalescent COVID-19.

The chain employs TRBV27 and TRBJ2-7; 8 bases align to TRBD1. CDR3 length: 14 amino acids. Germline lookup yields CDR1 MNHEY and CDR2 SMNVEV (reference sequence). The junction had 8 bases not matched to a gene; V was cut back by 4 bases and J by 6 bases. The chain's CDR3 is CASSSSGQGGEQYF. CDR3 DNA: TGTGCCAGCAGTTCTTCCGGACAGGGAGGCGAGCAGTACTTC.

This clone was seen once. V usage is TRBV12-3 or TRBV12-4 and J usage is TRBJ1-1; D remains ambiguous. V dropped 4 bases and J dropped 1 base, with 4 bases sitting between them. The CDR3 is 12 residues long. In DNA, the CDR3 is TGTGCCAGCAGTTCAGGGAACACTGAAGCTTTCTTT. Protein sequence: CASSSGNTEAFF.

This chain joins TRBV30 and TRBJ2-7, with TRBD1 as a possible D gene (5 bases). Trimming cost V 4 bases and J 0 bases, with 13 bases left between them. CDR1 is GTSNPN, CDR2 SVGIG, per germline (reference sequence). The CDR3 loop spans 14 amino acids. The CDR3: CAWTGKSGSYEQYF. The CDR3 nucleotides read TGTGCCTGGACAGGGAAATCAGGCTCCTACGAGCAGTACTTC.

This chain connects TRBV12-3 or TRBV12-4 to TRBJ1-5; the D gene is possibly TRBD1 (5 bases). The V end was cut by 3 bases, the J end by 11 bases, with 8 bases between. CDR3 size: 11 residues. The CDR3 here is CASSLSGSQHF. The CDR3 DNA reads TGTGCCAGCAGTTTGTCAGGGTCCCAGCATTTT.

In this sample, this clone turned up a few times. The chain employs TRBV19 and TRBJ2-7, with TRBD1 matching over 7 bases. Germline trimming cut 10 bases from V and 4 bases from J; bases unmatched to any gene: 13. The V gene's germline CDR1 is LNHDA and CDR2 SQIVND (reference sequence). There are 14 residues in the CDR3. The CDR3 nucleotides read TGTGCCACCAGCCCGGGGACAGCCGGTTACGAGCAGTACTTC. Protein: CATSPGTAGYEQYF.

The rearrangement uses TRBV7-2 and TRBJ1-6; D is unclear. This CDR3 comprises 14 residues. Trimming took off 1 base at V and 5 bases at J, with 6 bases between the two ends. The germline gives CDR1 SGHTA, CDR2 FQGNSA. The CDR3 nucleotides read TGTGCCAGCAGCTTAGGGGCCGATAATTCACCCCTCCACTTT. Translating it yields CASSLGADNSPLHF.

V gene TRBV19 combines with J gene TRBJ1-5; D gene unclear. Germline V gives CDR1 LNHDA, CDR2 SQIVND (reference sequence). V dropped 5 bases and J dropped 2 bases, with 13 bases sitting between them. This CDR3 spans 15 amino acids. Here the CDR3 reads CASSLRSVGNQPQHF. DNA of the CDR3: TGTGCCAGTAGTTTGAGGTCGGTCGGCAATCAGCCCCAGCATTTT.

The chain combines TRBV7-2 with TRBJ1-5; TRBD1 is a possible D gene (6 bases). This CDR3 is 14 amino acids long. Germline V gene lookup returns CDR1 SGHTA and CDR2 FQGNSA. V gave up 3 bases and J gave up 7 bases, with 13 bases separating them. The CDR3 DNA reads TGTGCCAGCAGCTTGCGGGGGGCTCTGCAGCCCCAGCATTTT. Translated: CASSLRGALQPQHF.

J is TRBJ2-2 and V is TRBV5-4, with TRBD2 identical over 11 bases. Unmatched junction bases numbered 3, after V lost 4 bases and J lost 1 base. The CDR3 is 16 residues long. Germline V gene sequence: CDR1 SGHNT, CDR2 YYREEE (reference sequence). CDR3 bases: TGTGCCAGCAGCACAGGACTAGCGGGGAACACCGGGGAGCTGTTTTTT. Amino acids: CASSTGLAGNTGELFF. The variable domain in full, with the rest retrieved from reference TRBV5-4 and TRBJ2-2, is ETGVTQSPTHLIKTRGQQVTLRCSSQSGHNTVSWYQQALGQGPQFIFQYYREEENGRGNFPPRFSGLQFPNYSSELNVNALELDDSALYLCASSTGLAGNTGELFFGEGSRLTVL.

This clone was picked up a small number of times. V usage is TRBV28 and J usage is TRBJ2-3, with 7 bases aligning to TRBD2. Germline V gene sequence: CDR1 MDHEN, CDR2 SYDVKM. The CDR3 has 15 residues. J gave up 6 bases and V 6 bases, and 12 bases lay outside the gene matches. Here the CDR3 reads CASSLNGGSRDTQYF. The CDR3 DNA reads as TGTGCCAGCAGCCTTAACGGGGGGAGTCGCGATACGCAGTATTTT.

The chain has TRBV6-2 or TRBV6-3 and TRBJ1-5; 8 bases match TRBD1. Looked up from germline, CDR1 is MNHEY and CDR2 is SVGEGT. This CDR3 spans 13 amino acids. Trimming cost V 2 bases and J 9 bases; bases outside gene matches: 3. Here the CDR3 reads CASSYLTGVPQHF. In DNA, the CDR3 is TGTGCCAGCAGTTACCTGACAGGGGTGCCCCAGCATTTT.

V gene TRBV7-9 combines with J gene TRBJ1-3; the D is unclear. This CDR3 comprises 15 residues. In germline, CDR1 is SEHNR, CDR2 FQNEAQ (reference sequence). Trimming left V 1 base short and J 1 base short, with 8 bases between. The CDR3 protein is CASSLVGGSGNTIYF. CDR3 coding DNA: TGTGCCAGCAGCTTAGTAGGAGGGTCTGGAAACACCATATATTTT.

The gene calls are TRBV18 and TRBJ2-7, with D unresolved. The V and J ends lost 2 bases and 5 bases respectively, with 10 bases between them. CDR1 and CDR2 from the germline V gene are KGHSH and LQKENI. The CDR3 is 13 residues long. CDR3 residues: CASSPKHLDEQYF. The CDR3 DNA sequence: TGTGCCAGCTCACCAAAGCATCTCGACGAGCAGTACTTC.

This chain uses TRBV7-2 with TRBJ1-2; TRBD1 matches at 9 bases. There are 16 residues in the CDR3. Trimming at V came to 5 bases and at J to 6 bases, leaving 13 bases not matched to a gene. Germline V gene lookup returns CDR1 SGHTA and CDR2 FQGNSA. The CDR3 loop reads CASSPAAGQGLDGYTF. Here the CDR3 DNA reads TGTGCCAGCAGCCCAGCGGCAGGACAGGGGTTGGATGGCTACACCTTC. Using reference TRBV7-2 and TRBJ1-2 for the parts outside the CDR3, the full variable domain is GAGVSQSPSNKVTEKGKDVELRCDPISGHTALYWYRQSLGQGLEFLIYFQGNSAPDKSGLPSDRFSAERTGGSVSTLTIQRTQQEDSAVYLCASSPAAGQGLDGYTFGSGTRLTVV.

CDR3: CASSFRTEAFF. The CDR3, as DNA: TGTGCCAGCAGTTTTCGGACAGAAGCTTTCTTT. The rearrangement joins TRBV6-5 to TRBJ1-1, with D possibly being TRBD1 (5 bases). The CDR3 loop spans 11 amino acids. The V gene lost 4 bases and the J gene lost 8 bases, with 8 bases spanning the gap. The germline V gene encodes CDR1 MNHEY and CDR2 SVGAGI.

This clone was counted between two and nine times. The chain links TRBV19 to TRBJ1-3, with 10 bases aligning to TRBD1. The CDR3 contains 16 residues. V lost 3 bases to trimming and J lost 3 bases; unmatched junction nucleotides: 5. Germline V lookup: CDR1 LNHDA, CDR2 SQIVND (reference sequence). The CDR3 sequence: CASSITGTGVGNTIYF. The CDR3, as DNA: TGTGCCAGTAGTATCACCGGGACAGGGGTTGGAAACACCATATATTTT.

The chain is built from TRBV30 and TRBJ2-2; D perhaps matches TRBD2 (6 bases). CDR1 and CDR2 from the germline V gene are GTSNPN and SVGIG (reference sequence). This CDR3 has 13 amino acids. The ends were cut back, 7 bases at V and 9 bases at J, with 18 bases in the middle. The CDR3 sequence: CASPEGRGRELFF. In DNA form, the CDR3 reads TGTGCCTCCCCGGAGGGGCGCGGGAGGGAGCTGTTTTTT.

This clone was detected only once. The rearrangement links TRBV7-2 to TRBJ2-2; D possibly corresponds to TRBD2 (7 bases). The germline V and J ends were trimmed by 5 bases and 3 bases, with 13 bases remaining between them. The germline V gene has CDR1 SGHTA and CDR2 FQGNSA. The CDR3 extends over 15 amino acids. The CDR3 is CASSLGGAHTGELFF. Written as DNA, the CDR3 is TGTGCCAGCAGCCTGGGGGGGGCACACACCGGGGAGCTGTTTTTT.

In this sample, this clone turned up a few times. The V call is TRBV10-2, the J call TRBJ1-3; 9 bases agree with TRBD1. The CDR3 loop spans 15 amino acids. Losses at the gene ends were 3 bases for V and 3 bases for J; bases not matched to a gene: 3. Germline V gene lookup returns CDR1 WSHSY and CDR2 SAAADI. CDR3 sequence reads: CASSDPGQGGNTIYF. The CDR3 DNA reads TGCGCCAGCAGTGATCCGGGACAGGGTGGAAACACCATATATTTT.

This clone has more than one count but fewer than ten. The rearrangement links TRBV14 to TRBJ2-6; the D gene is possibly TRBD1 (5 bases). This CDR3 is 15 amino acids long. V was clipped by 0 bases and J by 6 bases, with 9 bases between them. CDR1 and CDR2 from the germline V gene are SGHDN and FVKESK. The chain's CDR3 is CASSQDLRVANVLTF. The CDR3 region has the DNA TGTGCCAGCAGCCAAGATCTCAGGGTGGCCAACGTCCTGACTTTC. Complete variable domain (other parts from reference TRBV14 and TRBJ2-6): EAGVTQFPSHSVIEKGQTVTLRCDPISGHDNLYWYRRVMGKEIKFLLHFVKESKQDESGMPNNRFLAERTGGTYSTLKVQPAELEDSGVYFCASSQDLRVANVLTFGAGSRLTVL.

This chain uses TRBV7-9 with TRBJ2-5, with no clear D. The CDR3 length is 16 residues. Germline CDR1 and CDR2: SEHNR and FQNEAQ (reference sequence). Between the trimmed V and J ends, which lost 0 bases and 2 bases, there was a span of 13 bases. The CDR3 DNA reads TGTGCCAGCAGCTTAGCTTTTACGGCGGATCAAGAGACCCAGTACTTC. Residues: CASSLAFTADQETQYF.

This chain joins TRBV18 and TRBJ1-2, with TRBD1 matching over 8 bases. V was pared by 2 bases and J by 2 bases, with 4 bases of the junction left unmatched. Germline loops: CDR1 KGHSH, CDR2 LQKENI. The CDR3 loop spans 15 amino acids. The CDR3 DNA follows: TGTGCCAGCTCACCAAACACAGGGGGGAACTATGGCTACACCTTC. Translated, it gives CASSPNTGGNYGYTF.

A word on this clone: In the same sample, other DNA sequences code for this CDR3. The J gene is TRBJ2-3, the V gene TRBV5-1; maybe TRBD1 (6 bases). V was cut by 2 bases and J by 0 bases, with 7 bases left in between. CDR3 length: 14 residues. Per the germline V gene, CDR1 is SGHRS and CDR2 is YFSETQ. The CDR3 sequence: CASSLGGSTDTQYF. The CDR3 bases are TGCGCCAGCAGCTTAGGGGGAAGCACAGATACGCAGTATTTT.

This chain uses TRBV19 with TRBJ2-2, with a tentative D call TRBD1 (5 bases). Germline-derived CDR1 and CDR2 are LNHDA and SQIVND (reference sequence). This CDR3 spans 13 amino acids. V lost 4 bases, J lost 5 bases, and 8 bases lay in between. In nucleotides, the CDR3 is TGTGCCAGTAGTAAAGGGGCTACCGGGGAGCTGTTTTTT. Amino acids: CASSKGATGELFF.

The chain has TRBV5-1 and TRBJ2-6, with TRBD1 matching 8 bases. Losses at the gene ends were 4 bases for V and 3 bases for J; bases not matched to a gene: 12. CDR1 and CDR2 (germline): SGHRS, YFSETQ. The CDR3 has 18 residues. The CDR3 region is CASSTGTGGSGGANVLTF. CDR3 coding DNA: TGCGCCAGCAGCACTGGGACAGGAGGGTCGGGTGGGGCCAACGTCCTGACTTTC. Based on the CDR3 plus reference TRBV5-1 and TRBJ2-6, the full variable domain is KAGVTQTPRYLIKTRGQQVTLSCSPISGHRSVSWYQQTPGQGLQFLFEYFSETQRNKGNFPGRFSGRQFSNSRSEMNVSTLELGDSALYLCASSTGTGGSGGANVLTFGAGSRLTVL.

V is TRBV28 and J is TRBJ2-3; unclear D gene. The germline CDR1 and CDR2 sequences are MDHEN and SYDVKM. The CDR3 has 14 residues. The germline V and J ends were trimmed by 3 bases and 7 bases, with 14 bases remaining between them. CDR3: CASSFPGPGNTQYF. As DNA, the CDR3 is TGTGCCAGCAGTTTCCCCGGTCCAGGTAATACGCAGTATTTT.

The chain employs TRBV7-8 and TRBJ2-7; D is uncertain. The germline V and J ends were trimmed by 2 bases and 2 bases, with 22 bases remaining between them. The CDR3 runs 18 residues. The germline gives CDR1 SGHVS, CDR2 FQNEAQ. The CDR3: CASSLRLAVGRWPYEQYF. The CDR3 region has the DNA TGTGCCAGCAGCTTACGTTTGGCAGTCGGCAGGTGGCCCTACGAGCAGTACTTC.

The chain employs TRBV7-9 and TRBJ1-1, with a weak D call TRBD1 (6 bases). Per germline, CDR1 SEHNR and CDR2 FQNEAQ (reference sequence). V shed 5 bases and J shed 6 bases, with 13 bases lying between them. This CDR3 has 13 residues. The CDR3: CASSPPQGSEAFF. As DNA, the CDR3 is TGTGCCAGCAGCCCCCCACAGGGCTCTGAAGCTTTCTTT.

The V call is TRBV30, the J call TRBJ1-5, with D maybe TRBD1 (5 bases). The CDR3 extends over 15 amino acids. V was cut by 5 bases and J by 0 bases, with 14 bases left in between. CDR1 GTSNPN and CDR2 SVGIG come from the germline V gene (reference sequence). The CDR3 nucleotides are TGTGCCTGGTCGGGGGGTCCATATAGCAATCAGCCCCAGCATTTT. This codes for CAWSGGPYSNQPQHF.

The J gene is TRBJ2-2, the V gene TRBV7-9, with TRBD2 identical over 11 bases. CDR1 SEHNR and CDR2 FQNEAQ come from the germline V gene (reference sequence). V dropped 6 bases and J dropped 4; count of bases not matched to a gene: 13. CDR3 size: 18 residues. CDR3 nucleotides: TGTGCCAGCAGTCCATCTAGCGGGGGGTCTGGATTCACCGGGGAGCTGTTTTTT. As protein: CASSPSSGGSGFTGELFF. The full variable domain, with the rest looked up from reference TRBV7-9 and TRBJ2-2, is DTGVSQNPRHKITKRGQNVTFRCDPISEHNRLYWYRQTLGQGPEFLTYFQNEAQLEKSRLLSDRFSAERPKGSFSTLEIQRTEQGDSAMYLCASSPSSGGSGFTGELFFGEGSRLTVL.

The J gene is TRBJ2-7, the V gene TRBV18, with 8 bases matching TRBD1. V trimming: 8 bases; J trimming: 2 bases; junction bases outside the gene matches: 8. This CDR3 is 14 amino acids long. Germline CDR1 KGHSH, CDR2 LQKENI. The CDR3 sequence: CASTAGTGPYEQYF. The CDR3 DNA is TGTGCCAGCACCGCCGGGACAGGCCCCTACGAGCAGTACTTC.